This entry lists 7 T cell receptor beta chains sequenced from one sample in a study of T cells in Graves' hyperthyroidism and ophthalmopathy. Using RNA transcripts as the source, TCR beta CDR3 regions were amplified. A set of HTBI primers served as the primers for a first-round RT-PCR of the TCR CDR3. TCRdb fed the multiplex PCR reads into MiXCR, producing one record per CDR3 protein. The table has roughly 740,000 distinct CDR3 sequences, roughly 17% seen once. The sample comprised blood. The receptors originated from a young man with Graves' hyperthyroidism.

In its sample, this clonotype was seen a few times. V and J are TRBV7-9 and TRBJ2-1; D assignment may be TRBD1 or TRBD2 (5 bases each). This CDR3 is built from 12 residues. CDR1 is SEHNR and CDR2 is FQNEAQ in the germline V gene (reference sequence). V was pared by 11 bases and J by 4 bases, with 12 bases between. The chain's CDR3 is CASRDGYNEQFF. Here the CDR3 DNA reads TGTGCCTCCCGGGACGGATACAATGAGCAGTTCTTC.

The chain is built from TRBV7-8 and TRBJ2-3; 11 nucleotides agree with TRBD2. Germline CDR1 SGHVS, CDR2 FQNEAQ. J lost 6 bases, V lost 0 bases, and 5 bases had no gene match. The CDR3 is 16 residues long. The CDR3 sequence: CASSLAGLAVFDTQYF. DNA for the CDR3: TGTGCCAGCAGCTTAGCGGGACTAGCGGTGTTTGATACGCAGTATTTT.

This clonotype was seen only a few times. Given a much more abundant clone one base away, this may be a read error. The chain employs TRBV28 and TRBJ2-3, with TRBD1 matching 10 bases. Germline CDR1 and CDR2: MDHEN and SYDVKM. V was clipped by 5 bases and J by 4 bases; unmatched bases: 9. This CDR3 comprises 16 residues. The CDR3 spells CASSPTRDRGADTQYF. CDR3 coding DNA: TGTGCCAGCAGTCCAACCCGGGACAGGGGTGCAGATACGCAGTATTTT.

This clonotype was counted ten times or more. V gene TRBV3-1 combines with J gene TRBJ2-7; weak D call: TRBD2 (6 bases). CDR1 is LGHDT, CDR2 YNNKEL, per germline (reference sequence). CDR3 length equals 15 residues. V shed 0 bases and J shed 0 bases, with 9 bases lying between them. The DNA of the CDR3 is TGTGCCAGCAGCCAAGAGGCCGGGAGCTCCTACGAGCAGTACTTC. Translating it yields CASSQEAGSSYEQYF.

This clonotype was seen only a few times. V is TRBV20-1 and J is TRBJ2-1, with TRBD2 matching 8 bases. The CDR3 loop spans 16 amino acids. The ends lost 3 bases at V and 1 base at J; junction bases unmatched: 8. Germline-derived CDR1 and CDR2 are DFQATT and SNEGSKA (reference sequence). Here the CDR3 reads CSARGTREKSYNEQFF. DNA for the CDR3: TGCAGTGCTAGGGGGACTAGGGAGAAATCCTACAATGAGCAGTTCTTC.

The count of this clonotype is one. The chain couples TRBV12-3 or TRBV12-4 to TRBJ2-2; 9 positions agree with TRBD2. V shed 8 bases and J 4 bases; nucleotides not matched to a gene: 11. The length of the CDR3 is 16 residues. The CDR3 loop is CASSLPGLAFTGELFF. The CDR3 DNA reads TGTGCCAGCTCACTTCCAGGACTAGCGTTCACCGGGGAGCTGTTTTTT.

This clonotype came up once. The final CDR3 position lacks the conserved phenylalanine or tryptophan, pointing to a likely read error. The chain combines TRBV6-5 with TRBJ2-7; D possibly corresponds to TRBD2 (6 bases). The V and J ends lost 2 bases and 4 bases respectively, with 21 bases between them. Germline V gene lookup returns CDR1 MNHEY and CDR2 SVGAGI. The CDR3 covers 17 residues. CDR3 protein: CASSYRLGGSGTYEQYL. CDR3 nucleotides: TGTGCCAGCAGTTACCGCCTGGGGGGTAGCGGAACTTACGAGCAGTACCTC.